This T cell receptor (beta chain) is drawn from a study of low-dose radiotherapy and immunotherapy resistance in tumors (dated by TCRdb to between 2021 and 2023). About the full investigation: Cohort 1 received 0.5 Gy per fraction every 2 weeks, with a prescribed total PTV dose of 6.5 Gy. For Cohort 2, the dose was 1 Gy per fraction given every two weeks, adding up to 13 Gy in total across 26 weeks. No randomization into treatment groups was done for the people taking part in the trial. Patients were given nivolumab as a 240 mg flat dose every two weeks and ipilimumab at 1 mg/kg every six weeks, with both drugs delivered intravenously. Every two weeks, patients got intravenous cyclophosphamide at 200 mg/m2, given one day ahead of each radiation and immunotherapy administration. The translational analysis covered eight patients: three from the first dose cohort and the first five from the second dose cohort. Patients took aspirin 300 mg orally once daily for four cycles, starting on cycle 1 day 1.

Between the V and J ends, shortened by 5 bases and 4 bases respectively, the junction contains 14 bases. CDR1 SGHVS and CDR2 FQNEAQ are derived from the germline V gene. The CDR3 sequence holds 14 residues, the cysteine and phenylalanine included. The CDR3 DNA has 42 bases and is translated from base 1. Sequencing relied on an Illumina HiSeq 2500. First-strand cDNA was synthesized with Superscript III and a set of TRAV- and TRBV-specific primers, covering both TCRalpha and TCRbeta chains. TCRs were amplified with Phusion for around 21 PCR cycles, with a constant-region primer paired with the adapter attached to the V primers. Isolated mRNA was amplified with the MessageAmp II aRNA Amplification Kit, using a roughly 15-hour in vitro transcription at 37°C. The Dynabeads mRNA DIRECT Purification Kit was used to isolate the mRNA for TCR sequencing. Indexed Illumina adapters were added in a second Phusion PCR of 25 to 30 cycles, and the PCR products were purified with AMPure XP beads. From the authors' description of their analysis: Using custom Perl scripts, TCR sequences that encoded the same protein were pooled, out-of-frame sequences were dropped, and the abundance of each clonotype was calculated. Any TCR sequence supported by only a single read was excluded from analysis. Among the metrics used to describe the repertoires were Shannon entropy, Gini index, clonality, richness, and the frequency of TCRs shared between repertoires. Using fastp at Q25 and MiXCR, TCRdb reprocessed the public reads and kept productive beta chains. Records with the same CDR3 protein are collapsed into one entry carrying the most frequent genes and DNA. For this entry, the V and J calls and clone size follow TCRdb and not the study's own pipeline. Present in this sample are 64,000 or so distinct CDR3 sequences, around 27% of which were seen just once. Of the sample, 6.5% to 8% is held by the ten largest clones.

In light of the paper, this sample's time point label describes: before trial treatment. The donors took part in RACIN, a single-arm, phase I, dose-escalation trial that combined nivolumab, ipilimumab, aspirin, low-dose cyclophosphamide and low-dose radiotherapy. To be eligible, a patient needed to have an advanced solid tumor that was TIL-negative. This clonotype has ten or more counts. What antigen it recognizes has not been identified. No much larger clonotype is one base removed from it; base qualities were not supplied. The sequences come from PBMCs, collected before treatment. This receptor was obtained from a male donor with rectosigmoid adenocarcinoma. The rearrangement joined TRBV7-8 to TRBJ1-2, and TRBD1 may be the D gene, going by 6 matching bases. The DNA is as follows: TGTGCCAGCAGCAAAACAGGACAGCCCTATGGCTACACCTTC. It translates as CASSKTGQPYGYTF.